The 2 T cell receptor beta chains in this list originate from one sample, sequenced in a study of response to subunit inactivated influenza vaccine. TCRdb fed the RT-PCR reads into MiXCR, producing one record per CDR3 protein. The sample has about 520,000 distinct CDR3 sequences; approximately 9.9% are singletons. This specimen was PBMCs from blood, taken roughly 45 days after vaccination. The receptors originated from a man aged 50-60 years who received an inactivated influenza vaccine.

The table lists this clonotype with many counts. This chain links TRBV12-3 or TRBV12-4 with TRBJ2-6; 10 nucleotides match TRBD1. The J segment lost 2 bases and the V segment lost 5 bases, leaving 6 bases of the junction unmatched. This CDR3 is built from 17 residues. CDR3 sequence (DNA): TGTGCCAGCAGTCCGGGACAGGGGAATCCTGGGGCCAACGTCCTGACTTTC. This sequence encodes CASSPGQGNPGANVLTF.

The rearrangement joins TRBV27 to TRBJ2-1; either TRBD1 or TRBD2 may supply D (6 bases each). CDR3 length: 17 residues. Deletions cut 1 base from V and 4 bases from J, with 17 bases between. Looked up from germline, CDR1 is MNHEY and CDR2 is SMNVEV (reference sequence). CDR3 sequence reads: CASSLLGGRGPYNEQFF. The CDR3 nucleotides read TGTGCCAGCAGTTTATTGGGGGGCAGGGGCCCATACAATGAGCAGTTCTTC.